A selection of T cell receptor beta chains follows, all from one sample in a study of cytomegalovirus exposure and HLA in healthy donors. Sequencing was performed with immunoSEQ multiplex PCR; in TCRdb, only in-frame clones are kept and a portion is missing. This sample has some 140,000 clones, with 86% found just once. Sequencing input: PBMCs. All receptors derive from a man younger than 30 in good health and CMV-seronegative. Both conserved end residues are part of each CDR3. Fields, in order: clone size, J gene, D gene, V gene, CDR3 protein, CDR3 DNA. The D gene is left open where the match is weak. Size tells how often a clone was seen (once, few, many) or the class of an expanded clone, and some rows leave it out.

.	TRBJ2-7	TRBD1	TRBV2	CASSEAPGQPEQYF	TGTGCCAGCAGTGAAGCACCGGGACAGCCCGAGCAGTACTTC
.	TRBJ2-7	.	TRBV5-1	CASSPRGLSSYEQYF	TGCGCCAGCAGCCCCAGGGGCCTCAGCTCCTACGAGCAGTACTTC
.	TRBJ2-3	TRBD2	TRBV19	CASSTTLAGNTQYF	TGTGCCAGTAGTACAACCCTAGCGGGTAATACGCAGTATTTT
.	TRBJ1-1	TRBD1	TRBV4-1	CASSPQAQGVFMNTEAFF	TGCGCCAGCAGCCCGCAGGCACAGGGGGTATTCATGAACACTGAAGCTTTCTTT
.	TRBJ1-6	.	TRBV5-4	CASSGGQWGDLHF	TGTGCCAGCAGCGGAGGACAGTGGGGTGACCTCCACTTT
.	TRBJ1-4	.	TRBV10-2	CASRTGGTEKLFF	TGCGCCAGTAGGACGGGGGGTACTGAAAAACTGTTTTTT
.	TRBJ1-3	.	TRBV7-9	CASSLPRGGLLSSGNTIYF	TGTGCCAGCAGCTTACCGAGGGGGGGACTTCTCTCGAGTGGAAACACCATATATTTT
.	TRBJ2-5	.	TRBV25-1	CASSEYDGETQYF	TGTGCCAGCAGTGAATATGACGGGGAGACCCAGTACTTC
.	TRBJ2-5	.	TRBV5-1	CASSLQETQYF	TGCGCCAGCAGCCTTCAAGAGACCCAGTACTTC
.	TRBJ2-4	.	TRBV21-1	CASSTTRDIQYF	TGTGCCAGCAGCACTACCCGGGACATTCAGTACTTC
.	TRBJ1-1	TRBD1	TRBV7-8	CASSLGGQASWNTEAFF	TGTGCCAGCAGCTTGGGGGGACAGGCCTCGTGGAACACTGAAGCTTTCTTT
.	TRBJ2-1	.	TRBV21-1	CASSKEGQGNDEQFF	TGTGCCAGCAGCAAAGAGGGACAGGGAAACGATGAGCAGTTCTTC
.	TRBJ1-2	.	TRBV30	CAWSTGDYGYTF	TGTGCCTGGAGTACGGGGGACTATGGCTACACCTTC
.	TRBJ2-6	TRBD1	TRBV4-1	CASSQGDSGSGANVLTF	TGCGCCAGCAGCCAGGGGGACAGTGGCTCTGGGGCCAACGTCCTGACTTTC
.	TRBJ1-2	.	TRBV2	CAIFPQRSSNYGYTF	TGTGCCATCTTCCCCCAACGTAGCTCCAATTATGGCTACACCTTC
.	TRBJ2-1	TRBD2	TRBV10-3	CAISGPPSGVDNEQFF	TGTGCCATCAGTGGCCCCCCTAGCGGGGTTGACAATGAGCAGTTCTTC
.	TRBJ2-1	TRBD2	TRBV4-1	CASSQLGLAASEQFF	TGCGCCAGCAGCCAACTAGGACTAGCGGCATCAGAGCAGTTCTTC
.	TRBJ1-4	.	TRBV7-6	CASSQVQGRAYEKLFF	TGTGCCAGCAGCCAGGTCCAGGGCAGAGCATATGAAAAACTGTTTTTT
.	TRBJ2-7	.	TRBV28	CASSLLLGGSGREQYF	TGTGCCAGCAGTTTATTGCTCGGAGGGTCGGGACGCGAGCAGTACTTC
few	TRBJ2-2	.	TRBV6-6	CASNKGGTGVAGELFF	TGTGCCAGCAATAAAGGAGGGACGGGAGTCGCCGGGGAGCTGTTTTTT
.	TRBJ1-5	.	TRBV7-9	CASSISGPYQPQHF	TGTGCCAGCAGCATCTCAGGTCCTTATCAGCCCCAGCATTTT
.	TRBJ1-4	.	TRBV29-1	CSYRGGSGEKLFF	TGCAGCTATCGAGGGGGAAGTGGTGAAAAACTGTTTTTT
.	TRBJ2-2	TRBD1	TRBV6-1	CASSEGKGAPNTGELFF	TGTGCCAGCAGTGAAGGGAAGGGGGCCCCTAACACCGGGGAGCTGTTTTTT
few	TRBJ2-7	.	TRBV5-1	CASRGEVEQYF	TGCGCCAGCAGGGGGGAGGTCGAGCAGTACTTC
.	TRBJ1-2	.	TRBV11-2	CASSLQDLYGYTF	TGTGCCAGCAGCTTACAGGATCTTTATGGCTACACCTTC
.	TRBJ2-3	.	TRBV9	CASSVVLTDTQYF	TGTGCCAGCAGCGTAGTTCTAACAGATACGCAGTATTTT
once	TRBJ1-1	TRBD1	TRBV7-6	CASSLGTGADTEAFF	TGTGCCAGCAGCTTGGGGACAGGGGCGGACACTGAAGCTTTCTTT
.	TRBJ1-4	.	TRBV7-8	CASSLASGVNEKLFF	TGTGCCAGCAGCTTAGCTTCTGGAGTTAATGAAAAACTGTTTTTT
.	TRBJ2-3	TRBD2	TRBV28	CASSPTKREGPTDTQYF	TGTGCCAGCAGCCCCACAAAGCGGGAGGGCCCCACAGATACGCAGTATTTT
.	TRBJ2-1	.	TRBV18	CASSPGLLNEQFF	TGTGCCAGCTCACCAGGACTTTTGAATGAGCAGTTCTTC
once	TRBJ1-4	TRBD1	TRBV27	CASSLSEGAREKLFF	TGTGCCAGCAGTTTATCAGAGGGGGCGCGTGAAAAACTGTTTTTT
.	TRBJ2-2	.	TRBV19	CASSDNTGQNTGELFF	TGTGCCAGTAGTGACAATACGGGACAGAACACCGGGGAGCTGTTTTTT
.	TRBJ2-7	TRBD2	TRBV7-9	CASSPAGGGTDYEQYF	TGTGCCAGCAGCCCGGCGGGGGGGGGCACCGACTACGAGCAGTACTTC
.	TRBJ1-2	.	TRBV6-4	CASSDSEGHSGYTF	TGTGCCAGCAGTGACTCGGAAGGACACTCCGGCTACACCTTC
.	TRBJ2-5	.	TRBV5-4	CASSLTGYQETQYF	TGTGCCAGCAGCTTGACAGGGTACCAAGAGACCCAGTACTTC
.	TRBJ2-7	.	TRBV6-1	CASSESGDYQEQYF	TGTGCCAGCAGTGAATCAGGGGATTATCAAGAGCAGTACTTC
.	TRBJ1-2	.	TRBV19	CASHQQGITPNYGYTF	TGTGCCAGCCATCAACAGGGTATCACCCCTAACTATGGCTACACCTTC
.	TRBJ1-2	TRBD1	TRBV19	CASSNDRGGDYGYTF	TGTGCCAGTAGTAACGACAGGGGAGGGGACTATGGCTACACCTTC
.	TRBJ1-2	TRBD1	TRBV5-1	CASSFPGQTYGYTF	TGCGCCAGCAGCTTCCCGGGACAGACATATGGCTACACCTTC
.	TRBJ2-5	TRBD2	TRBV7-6	CASSFLEGLAGETQYF	TGTGCCAGCAGCTTCCTTGAGGGACTAGCGGGAGAGACCCAGTACTTC
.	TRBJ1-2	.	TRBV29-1	CSVEERSYGYTF	TGCAGCGTCGAGGAGAGGAGCTATGGCTACACCTTC
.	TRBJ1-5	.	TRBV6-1	CASSGSDLRGQTISNQPQHF	TGTGCCAGCAGTGGGTCTGACCTTCGCGGACAGACAATTAGCAATCAGCCCCAGCATTTT
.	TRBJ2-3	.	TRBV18	CASSESSTDTQYF	TGTGCCAGCTCGGAGTCCAGCACAGATACGCAGTATTTT
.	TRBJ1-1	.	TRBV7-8	CASSLGGVNTEAFF	TGTGCCAGCAGCTTAGGGGGGGTTAACACTGAAGCTTTCTTT
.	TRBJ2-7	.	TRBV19	CATLAGFPNYEQYF	TGTGCCACCCTAGCTGGGTTCCCTAACTACGAGCAGTACTTC
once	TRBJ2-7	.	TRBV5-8	CASSLLVQYEQYF	TGTGCCAGCAGCTTATTAGTACAGTACGAGCAGTACTTC
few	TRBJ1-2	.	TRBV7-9	CASSSTPSAGIYGYTF	TGTGCCAGCAGCTCCACCCCATCGGCGGGGATCTATGGCTACACCTTC
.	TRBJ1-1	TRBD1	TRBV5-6	CASSLGQGSGEAFF	TGTGCCAGCAGCTTAGGACAGGGTTCTGGTGAAGCTTTCTTT
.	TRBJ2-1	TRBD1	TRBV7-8	CASSVGTGAGNEQFF	TGTGCCAGCAGCGTCGGGACAGGGGCAGGCAATGAGCAGTTCTTC
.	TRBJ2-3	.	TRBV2	CANSLIASTDTQYF	TGTGCCAACTCCCTAATAGCATCGACAGATACGCAGTATTTT
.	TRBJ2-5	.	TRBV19	CASSRERAQETQYF	TGTGCCAGTAGTAGGGAGAGGGCACAAGAGACCCAGTACTTC
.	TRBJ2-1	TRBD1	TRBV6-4	CASRPGQGPFF	TGTGCCAGCAGACCGGGACAGGGCCCGTTCTTC
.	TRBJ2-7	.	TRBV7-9	CASSFPGHLSYEQYF	TGTGCCAGCAGCTTTCCGGGACACCTCTCCTACGAGCAGTACTTC
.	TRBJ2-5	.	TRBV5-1	CASSLAQPIQETQYF	TGCGCCAGCAGCTTGGCACAGCCAATTCAAGAGACCCAGTACTTC
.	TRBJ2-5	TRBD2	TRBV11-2	CASSLGLAEETQYF	TGTGCCAGCAGCTTAGGACTAGCGGAAGAGACCCAGTACTTC
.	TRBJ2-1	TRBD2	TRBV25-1	CASSGGYEQFF	TGTGCCAGCAGCGGGGGGTATGAGCAGTTCTTC
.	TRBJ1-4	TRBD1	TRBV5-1	CASSPGQPTNEKLFF	TGCGCCAGCAGCCCGGGACAGCCAACTAATGAAAAACTGTTTTTT
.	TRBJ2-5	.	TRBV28	CASSLRSPLMGGETQYF	TGTGCCAGCAGTTTACGGAGCCCCCTTATGGGCGGGGAGACCCAGTACTTC